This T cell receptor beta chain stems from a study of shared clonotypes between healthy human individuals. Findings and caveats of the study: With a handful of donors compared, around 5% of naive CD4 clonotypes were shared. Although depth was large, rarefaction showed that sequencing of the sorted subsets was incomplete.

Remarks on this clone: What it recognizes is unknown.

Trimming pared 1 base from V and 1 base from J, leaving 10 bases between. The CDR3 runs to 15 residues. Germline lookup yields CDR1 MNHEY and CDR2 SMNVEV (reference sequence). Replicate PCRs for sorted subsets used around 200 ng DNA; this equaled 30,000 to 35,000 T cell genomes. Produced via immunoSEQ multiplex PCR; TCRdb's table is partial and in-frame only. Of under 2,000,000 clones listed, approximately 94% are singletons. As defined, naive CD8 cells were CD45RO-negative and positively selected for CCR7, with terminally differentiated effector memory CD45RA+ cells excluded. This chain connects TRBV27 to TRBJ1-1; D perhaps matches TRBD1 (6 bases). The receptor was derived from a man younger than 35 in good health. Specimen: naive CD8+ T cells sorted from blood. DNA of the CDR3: TGTGCCAGCAGTTTATACCAGGGGTCGAACACTGAAGCTTTCTTT. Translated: CASSLYQGSNTEAFF.